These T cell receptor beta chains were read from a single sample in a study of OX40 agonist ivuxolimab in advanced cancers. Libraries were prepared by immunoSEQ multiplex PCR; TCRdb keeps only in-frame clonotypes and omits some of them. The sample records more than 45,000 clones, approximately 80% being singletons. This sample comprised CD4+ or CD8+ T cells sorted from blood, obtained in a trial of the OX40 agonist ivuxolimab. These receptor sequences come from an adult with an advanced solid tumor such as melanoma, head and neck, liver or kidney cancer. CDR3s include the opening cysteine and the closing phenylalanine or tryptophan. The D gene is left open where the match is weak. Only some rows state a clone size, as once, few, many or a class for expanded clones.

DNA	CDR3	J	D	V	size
TGTGCCAGCAGCGAGTCCGGGACAGCTGGCTATGGCTACACCTTC	CASSESGTAGYGYTF	TRBJ1-2	TRBD1	TRBV6-1	.
TGTGCCAGCAGCTTGTGGAGGGGGCTCACTGAAGCTTTCTTT	CASSLWRGLTEAFF	TRBJ1-1	TRBD1	TRBV5-4	.
TGCGCCAGCAGCTTGGTCCCCCCGGGGGAGACCCAGTACTTC	CASSLVPPGETQYF	TRBJ2-5	.	TRBV5-1	.
TGTGCCAGTAGTATCTCGGGGGGCGCGCTCTCGGAGGGGACCCAGTACTTC	CASSISGGALSEGTQYF	TRBJ2-5	.	TRBV19	.
TGCACCAGCAGCCAAGTTCGGGTCTGCGGCTCCTACAATGAGCAGTTCTTC	CTSSQVRVCGSYNEQFF	TRBJ2-1	.	TRBV1	.
TGTGCCAGCAGCTTAGTTGGGTTTAACCAAGAGACCCAGTACTTC	CASSLVGFNQETQYF	TRBJ2-5	.	TRBV7-2	.
TGCAGCGTTGATGGACTAGCGGGAAGGAAGGGCCAAGAGACCCAGTACTTC	CSVDGLAGRKGQETQYF	TRBJ2-5	TRBD2	TRBV29-1	.
TGCAGCGTTGTTAACAGGGGAAGGTCGGGCAATGAGCAGTTCTTC	CSVVNRGRSGNEQFF	TRBJ2-1	TRBD1	TRBV29-1	.
TGTGCCAGCAGCCCAGTACCATGGCGAGAGACCCAGTACTTC	CASSPVPWRETQYF	TRBJ2-5	.	TRBV27	.
TGTGCTAGCAGCCCGGGAGCGTGGAATGAGCAGTTCTTC	CASSPGAWNEQFF	TRBJ2-1	.	TRBV7-7	.
TGTGCCAGCAGCTCGAAAAACATCTCAGAGACAACTAATGAAAAACTGTTTTTT	CASSSKNISETTNEKLFF	TRBJ1-4	.	TRBV7-3	.
TGTGCCAGCATGCAAGGAGTACACACAGATACGCAGTATTTT	CASMQGVHTDTQYF	TRBJ2-3	.	TRBV27	.
TGCAGCGTTGAAGCACTACTCCCCCCAGAGACCCAGTACTTC	CSVEALLPPETQYF	TRBJ2-5	.	TRBV29-1	.
TGTGCCATCAGTGATTTGGGGGCGCGTAACTATGGCTACACCTTC	CAISDLGARNYGYTF	TRBJ1-2	.	TRBV10-3	.
TGTGCCAGCTCATTCGACAGGGGCACTGAAGCTTTCTTT	CASSFDRGTEAFF	TRBJ1-1	TRBD1	TRBV18	.
TGTGCCACCAGCAGGGGGGGCGGGGGTCAGCCCCAGCATTTT	CATSRGGGGQPQHF	TRBJ1-5	.	TRBV15	.
TGTGCCAGTTACTCCGGGACAGCGGGCGGAAAGACCCAGTACTTC	CASYSGTAGGKTQYF	TRBJ2-5	.	TRBV6-6	.
TGTGCCAGCAGCGTAGCCGGGACAGGTTATGGCTACACCTTC	CASSVAGTGYGYTF	TRBJ1-2	TRBD1	TRBV9	.
TGTGCCAGCAGTTTTGACCCGACCGTTACCGGTGGCTACACCTTC	CASSFDPTVTGGYTF	TRBJ1-2	.	TRBV2	.
TGTGCCAGCAGGGGGACAGGGGAAGGTCAGCCCCAGCATTTT	CASRGTGEGQPQHF	TRBJ1-5	TRBD1	TRBV2	.
TGCAGCGTTACACTAGCATCCGAGCAGTACTTC	CSVTLASEQYF	TRBJ2-7	.	TRBV29-1	.
TGTGCCAGTAGTATCCCCCAGGGGGCGTATTCCGGACAAACCGGGGAGCTGTTTTTT	CASSIPQGAYSGQTGELFF	TRBJ2-2	TRBD1	TRBV19	.
TGTGCCAGCAGCGCCGAAACGGGACTAGCGGGAGGCCCCTACGAGCAGTACTTC	CASSAETGLAGGPYEQYF	TRBJ2-7	TRBD2	TRBV7-8	.
TGTGCCAGCAGCTCGACAGGCCGGGAGTCCATTCAGTACTTC	CASSSTGRESIQYF	TRBJ2-4	.	TRBV4-2	.
TGTGCTAGCAGCGCGCTAGCGGGAGTGAGCAATGAGCAGTTCTTC	CASSALAGVSNEQFF	TRBJ2-1	TRBD2	TRBV7-7	.
TGTGCCAGCACCTCTCAGATTACCACTGAAGCTTTCTTT	CASTSQITTEAFF	TRBJ1-1	.	TRBV5-8	.
TGCGCCAGCAGGGAAAGACAGGGCGGGACTGAAGCTTTCTTT	CASRERQGGTEAFF	TRBJ1-1	TRBD1	TRBV5-1	.
TGTGCCAGCAGCTTATGGGGCAGGGTCTCAGATACGCAGTATTTT	CASSLWGRVSDTQYF	TRBJ2-3	.	TRBV7-2	few
TGTGCCAGCAGCCCGGACAGGTACTATGGCTACACCTTC	CASSPDRYYGYTF	TRBJ1-2	TRBD1	TRBV7-2	.
TGTGCCAGCGGGACAGGGTATGGGGAGACCCAGTACTTC	CASGTGYGETQYF	TRBJ2-5	TRBD1	TRBV7-3	.
TGCGCCAGCAGCCTAGGACTGATGCAAGAGACCCAGTACTTC	CASSLGLMQETQYF	TRBJ2-5	.	TRBV5-1	.
TGTGCCAGCAGTGATGAGGGGGCCGGCAGGGCTGTCGGCTACACCTTC	CASSDEGAGRAVGYTF	TRBJ1-2	TRBD1	TRBV6-1	.
TGTGCCAGCAGTGAGGGACCGGGCGCCACTGAAGCTTTCTTT	CASSEGPGATEAFF	TRBJ1-1	.	TRBV6-1	.
TGTGCCATCCGGGGCGGGGTGTCGTACGAGCAGTACTTC	CAIRGGVSYEQYF	TRBJ2-7	.	TRBV10-3	.
TGTGCCAGCAGCTCCGGGACAGGGTTTAACTATGGCTACACCTTC	CASSSGTGFNYGYTF	TRBJ1-2	TRBD1	TRBV9	.
TGTGCCATCAGTGATCCGGGGACTAGCGGGAGGAACTACGAGCAGTACTTC	CAISDPGTSGRNYEQYF	TRBJ2-7	TRBD2	TRBV10-3	.
TGTGCCAGCAGCCCGGGCGGGGGCGGGGAGACCCAGTACTTC	CASSPGGGGETQYF	TRBJ2-5	.	TRBV11-2	.
TGTGCCAGCAGCTTAGCCCGCCTCAGCGGGAGTAGGGCCAAAAACATTCAGTACTTC	CASSLARLSGSRAKNIQYF	TRBJ2-4	TRBD2	TRBV7-8	.
TGTGCCAGCACTTTAGCAGGGGGCTCCTATAATTCACCCCTCCACTTT	CASTLAGGSYNSPLHF	TRBJ1-6	TRBD1	TRBV2	.
TGTGCCAGTAGTACCACACGGAACACTGAAGCTTTCTTT	CASSTTRNTEAFF	TRBJ1-1	.	TRBV19	.
TGTGCCACCAGCAGAGGGGAAGGAGTTATTAGCACAGATACGCAGTATTTT	CATSRGEGVISTDTQYF	TRBJ2-3	.	TRBV15	.
TGTGCCAGCAGACCTGGACAGTATAGCAATCAGCCCCAGCATTTT	CASRPGQYSNQPQHF	TRBJ1-5	.	TRBV28	.
TGTGCCTGGAGTGGGGGAGTCTATGGCTACACCTTC	CAWSGGVYGYTF	TRBJ1-2	.	TRBV30	few